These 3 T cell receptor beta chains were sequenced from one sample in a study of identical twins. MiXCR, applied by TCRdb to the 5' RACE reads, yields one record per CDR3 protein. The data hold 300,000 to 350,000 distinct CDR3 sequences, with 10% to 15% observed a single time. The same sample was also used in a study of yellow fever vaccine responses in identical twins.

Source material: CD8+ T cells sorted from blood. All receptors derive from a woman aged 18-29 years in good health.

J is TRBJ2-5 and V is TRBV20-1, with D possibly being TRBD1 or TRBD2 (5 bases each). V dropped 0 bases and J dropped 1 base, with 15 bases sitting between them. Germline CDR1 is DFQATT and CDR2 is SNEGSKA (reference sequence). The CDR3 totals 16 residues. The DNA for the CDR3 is TGCAGTGCTAGAGATTTCTTGGCAGGGACCCAAGAGACCCAGTACTTC. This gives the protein CSARDFLAGTQETQYF.

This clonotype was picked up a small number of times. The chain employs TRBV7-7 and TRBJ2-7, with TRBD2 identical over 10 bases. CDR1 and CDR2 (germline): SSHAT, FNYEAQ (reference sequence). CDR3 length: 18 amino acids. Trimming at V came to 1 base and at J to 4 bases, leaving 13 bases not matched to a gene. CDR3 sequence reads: CASSLVASGGPKGYEQYV. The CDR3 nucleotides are TGTGCCAGCAGCTTAGTGGCTAGCGGGGGCCCGAAGGGGTACGAGCAGTACGTC.

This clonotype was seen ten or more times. CDR3 DNA sequence: TGTGCCAGCAGAAACGAACGGGAGGTTACCTACGAGCAGTACTTC. It codes for CASRNEREVTYEQYF. This chain joins TRBV2 and TRBJ2-7; 7 positions agree with TRBD2. With V trimmed by 6 bases and J by 2 bases, 10 bases remained unmatched. The CDR3 is made up of 15 amino acids. Germline V gives CDR1 SNHLY, CDR2 FYNNEI.